This T cell receptor (beta chain) was recorded in a study of blood T cell repertoires in COVID-19 (dated by TCRdb to 2018 to 2021). For the wider study: Samples from collaborators originated in the United States, Italy and Spain and spanned both the acute and convalescent phases of COVID-19. The prospective study material was composed of cDNA or gDNA derived from T cells, B-cell-depleted T cells, or PBMCs. Deeply sampled blood TCRbeta repertoires from subjects exposed to, actively infected with, or recovered from COVID-19 were included in the dataset. The repertoires were released in a freely available public database intended as a resource for research on the immune response to SARS-CoV-2. The samples were drawn from the first 160 participants of the ongoing ImmuneRACE study and from 1,254 subjects provided by 6 global collaborators. A de-identified subject ID, COVID-19 status, age in years and sex were almost always included in the sample metadata. Where available, HLA class I and class II types were taken from metadata supplied by the sample provider and were not determined by assay-based typing. What the study reported, not specific to this receptor: The amount of clinical and demographic metadata varied by source and participant and was provided uncurated.

Collaborating institutions collected whole blood in K2EDTA tubes following their own protocols. Collaborator samples were shipped for TCRbeta analysis as frozen whole blood, isolated PBMCs, or DNA extracted from either sample type. V loses 7 bases, J loses 0 bases, and the germline ends lie 11 bases apart. The CDR3 starts with the cysteine, ends with the phenylalanine, and has 14 residues. Of all the DNA, just the CDR3 is kept, 42 bases in frame from base 1. The germline V gene gives CDR1 as SNHLY and CDR2 as FYNNEI. TCRbeta CDR3 regions were amplified from genomic DNA by means of the immunoSEQ Assay, a bias-controlled multiplex PCR. In the authors' own workflow: The number of nucleated cells in each sample was estimated by amplification of reference gene primers within the assay. Sequence reads were collapsed and filtered to measure the absolute abundance of every unique TCRbeta CDR3 rearrangement. For each sample, productive Simpson clonality was calculated as the square root of Simpson's diversity index over productive rearrangements. In TCRdb, the immuneACCESS table is reduced to in-frame sequences with V and J assigned. These tables do not hold every clone; where another copy was compared, an unresolved V gene accounts for under half, and the others remain unexplained. The V and J calls and the clone size are those of that table, but D and trimming were determined from the DNA. This sample lists hundreds of thousands of clones; over 75% were detected once. The ten biggest clones cover about 7% of the sample.

Concerning this clone itself: The target of this receptor is not known. Base qualities are not at hand, and no much larger clone is one base apart.

The source of this sequence is a human donor in a cohort sampled during active COVID-19. The sample was peripheral blood. The V and J segments used are TRBV2 and TRBJ2-3; the D gene remains uncertain. Read as DNA, the sequence is TGTGCCAGCAATTTTTGGCCCAGCACAGATACGCAGTATTTT. Its translation reads: CASNFWPSTDTQYF.